This T cell receptor (beta chain) was recovered during a study of T cells after yellow fever vaccination. Study overall: Each low-cell-number fraction was prepared by means of SMART-Seq v4 Ultra Low Input.

By 5'RACE template switching, TCR cDNA was produced, with a universal primer site and UMIs added in the process. A single record per CDR3 protein comes from TCRdb applying MiXCR to the 5' RACE reads. The sample holds 450,000 to 600,000 distinct CDR3 sequences, roughly 14% seen once. About this clonotype: Antigen: not known.

The CDR3 length is 15 residues. The germline V gene has CDR1 MNHEY and CDR2 SVGAGI. V gave up 3 bases and J gave up 3 bases, with 12 bases separating them. Study conclusions and caveats: Subsequent to the booster, the majority of primary-vaccination clones reappeared (approximately 95% CD4, 70% to 90% CD8).

The starting material was PBMCs, obtained on the day of the yellow fever booster vaccination. The genes are TRBV6-5 and TRBJ1-3, with D unresolved. This clonotype was obtained from a man aged 30 to 45 who received the YFV17D yellow fever vaccine. The CDR3 DNA is TGTGCCAGCAGTTATTTTCGGTCCAATGGAAACACCATATATTTT. Amino acid sequence: CASSYFRSNGNTIYF.